This section outlines one TCR beta chain sequence together with its context. What it binds is not known. This entry comes from a study of long-term antiretroviral therapy in people with HIV. Run at survey level, the immunoSEQ assay was version v3.0. The protocol was immunoSEQ multiplex PCR, while the TCRdb copy is restricted to in-frame clones and leaves out a portion. Altogether 35,000 to 40,000 clones are present, roughly four fifths being singletons, with the ten largest covering around 13%. Study-wide points: Diversity went up after ART and still fell short of transplant donor controls.

The receptor was derived from a man aged 18 to 35 with HIV. The input for sequencing was unsorted PBMCs, taken 0.3 years after starting antiretroviral therapy.

CDR3 sequence reads: CASSAGPYEQYF. In DNA form, the CDR3 reads TGTGCCAGCAGCGCCGGCCCCTACGAGCAGTACTTC. This chain links TRBV5-6 with TRBJ2-7, with D unresolved. The germline CDR1 and CDR2 sequences are SGHDT and YYEEEE. The CDR3 is made up of 12 amino acids. The V end lost 4 bases, the J end lost 2 bases, and 7 bases lay between the germline ends.